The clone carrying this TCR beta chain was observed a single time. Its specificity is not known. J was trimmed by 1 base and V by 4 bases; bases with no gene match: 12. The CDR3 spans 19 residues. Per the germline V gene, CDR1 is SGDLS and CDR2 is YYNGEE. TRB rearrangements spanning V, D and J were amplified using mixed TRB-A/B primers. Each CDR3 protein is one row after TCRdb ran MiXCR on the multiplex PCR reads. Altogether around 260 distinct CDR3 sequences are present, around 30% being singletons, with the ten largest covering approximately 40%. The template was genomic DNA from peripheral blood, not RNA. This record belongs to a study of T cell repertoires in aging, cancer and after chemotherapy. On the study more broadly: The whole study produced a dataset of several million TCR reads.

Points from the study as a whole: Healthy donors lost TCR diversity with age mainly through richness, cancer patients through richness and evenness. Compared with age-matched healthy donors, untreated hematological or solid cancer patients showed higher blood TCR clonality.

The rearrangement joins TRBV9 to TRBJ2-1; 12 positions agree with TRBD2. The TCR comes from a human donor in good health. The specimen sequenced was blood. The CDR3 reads CASSPRGLAGHKSYNEQFF. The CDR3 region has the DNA TGTGCCAGCAGCCCCCGGGGACTAGCGGGCCATAAATCCTACAATGAGCAGTTCTTC.